Presented here are 18 T cell receptor beta chains from one specimen sequenced in a study of Ad26.COV2.S vaccination and SARS-CoV-2 variants. Indicated treatment: roughly 20 received Ad26.COV2.S at low or high dose, single or two shots; about 5 received placebo; per-sample allocation not given. Sample collection was performed on day 63 after the first vaccine or placebo injection. Data came from immunoSEQ multiplex PCR; TCRdb stores just in-frame clones and leaves some out. The data show about 350,000 clones, about 88% seen once. Material: peripheral blood, obtained in a trial of Ad26.COV2.S vaccine versus placebo. These receptors originate from a person between 18 and 60 years old who received the Ad26.COV2.S COVID-19 vaccine or a placebo.

The chain employs TRBV19 and TRBJ1-2; D is unclear. The germline gives CDR1 LNHDA, CDR2 SQIVND (reference sequence). V was cut by 7 bases and J by 3 bases, with 15 bases left in between. The CDR3 has 14 residues. The CDR3 sequence: CASKIPLGDYGYTF. In DNA form, the CDR3 reads TGTGCCAGTAAGATCCCTCTGGGCGACTATGGCTACACCTTC.

The chain links TRBV28 to TRBJ1-2; 8 bases are shared with TRBD1. CDR3 length: 13 amino acids. CDR1 is MDHEN, CDR2 SYDVKM, per germline. Trimming cost V 4 bases and J 8 bases; bases outside gene matches: 6. The CDR3 region is CASSYGQGWGYTF. Written as DNA, the CDR3 is TGTGCCAGCAGTTACGGACAGGGCTGGGGCTACACCTTC.

In its sample, this clone was seen once. Within the sample, other DNA sequences also encode this same CDR3. J is TRBJ1-2 and V is TRBV5-1, with unresolved D. The CDR3 length is 14 residues. Germline CDR1 is SGHRS and CDR2 is YFSETQ. Trimming removed 4 bases from V and 0 bases from J, with 10 bases in between. This chain's CDR3 is CASSPDTANYGYTF. CDR3 coding DNA: TGCGCCAGCAGCCCCGACACTGCTAACTATGGCTACACCTTC.

This chain joins TRBV24-1 and TRBJ2-1; 13 bases line up with TRBD2. Looked up from germline, CDR1 is KGHDR and CDR2 is SFDVKD. Germline trimming cut 1 base from V and 7 bases from J; bases unmatched to any gene: 6. The CDR3 runs to 17 residues. CDR3 sequence reads: CATSDFKLAGGGNEQFF. The CDR3 coding sequence is TGTGCCACCAGTGATTTCAAACTAGCGGGAGGGGGGAATGAGCAGTTCTTC.

In its sample, this clone was seen a few times. The chain links TRBV6-2 or TRBV6-3 to TRBJ1-1; the D is unclear. V lost 7 bases, J lost 4 bases, and 13 bases lay in between. Germline V CDR1 and CDR2: MNHEY, SVGEGT. The CDR3 runs 13 residues. DNA for the CDR3: TGTGCCAGCACCCCCGCTACTGGCACTGAAGCTTTCTTT. This encodes CASTPATGTEAFF.

The J gene is TRBJ1-6, the V gene TRBV11-2; TRBD1 matches 7 bases. From germline, CDR1 is SGHAT and CDR2 FQNNGV. J was trimmed by 17 bases and V by 1 base; bases with no gene match: 8. This CDR3 region has 13 residues. DNA of the CDR3: TGTGCCAGCAGCTTAGCGCAGGGGACAGAAATCCACTTT. It specifies CASSLAQGTEIHF. Variable domain in full (rest from reference TRBV11-2 and TRBJ1-6): EAGVAQSPRYKIIEKRQSVAFWCNPISGHATLYWYQQILGQGPKLLIQFQNNGVVDDSQLPKDRFSAERLKGVDSTLKIQPAKLEDSAVYLCASSLAQGTEIHFGNGTRLTVT.

V usage is TRBV11-3 and J usage is TRBJ2-2, with 9 bases fitting TRBD2. The junction had 5 bases not matched to a gene; V was cut back by 3 bases and J by 6 bases. CDR1 and CDR2 (germline): SGHNT, YENEEA. This CDR3 region has 15 residues. CDR3 nucleotide sequence: TGTGCCAGCAGCTTTCGGCTAGCGGGACCCGGGGAGCTGTTTTTT. Residues: CASSFRLAGPGELFF.

The CDR3 reads CASSIDKGTGTPQHF. CDR3 nucleotide sequence: TGTGCCAGTAGTATAGACAAAGGAACAGGGACGCCCCAGCATTTT. This chain connects TRBV19 to TRBJ1-5; a weak D match, TRBD1 (6 bases). Germline V gene sequence: CDR1 LNHDA, CDR2 SQIVND (reference sequence). The germline V and J ends were trimmed by 0 bases and 9 bases, with 15 bases remaining between them. The CDR3 runs to 15 residues.

The chain recombines TRBV25-1 with TRBJ2-5, with D perhaps matching TRBD2 (5 bases). Germline CDR1 MGHDK, CDR2 SYGVNS. This CDR3 contains 16 residues. The ends were cut back, 1 base at V and 2 bases at J, with 14 bases in the middle. CDR3 DNA: TGTGCCAGCAGTGAATTGGGGAGTCAGGCACAAGAGACCCAGTACTTC. This gives the protein CASSELGSQAQETQYF.

V is TRBV12-5 and J is TRBJ2-5, with D maybe TRBD1 (5 bases). V lost 6 bases to trimming and J lost 5 bases, with 22 bases between them. Germline CDR1 is LGHNT and CDR2 is FRNRAP. The CDR3 contains 16 residues. CDR3 DNA sequence: TGTGCTAGTGGGCAAGGAATAACAGGTGATCTGGAGACCCAGTACTTC. This translates into CASGQGITGDLETQYF. The whole variable domain, remainder taken from reference TRBV12-5 and TRBJ2-5, is DARVTQTPRHKVTEMGQEVTMRCQPILGHNTVFWYRQTMMQGLELLAYFRNRAPLDDSGMPKDRFSAEMPDATLATLKIQPSEPRDSAVYFCASGQGITGDLETQYFGPGTRLLVL.

The chain uses TRBV9 and TRBJ2-3; D is possibly TRBD2 (5 bases). Germline CDR1 reads SGDLS; CDR2 reads YYNGEE. The CDR3 is 17 residues long. Between the trimmed V and J ends, which lost 3 bases and 0 bases, there was a span of 17 bases. CDR3 region: CASSANLAEPSTDTQYF. DNA of the CDR3: TGTGCCAGCAGCGCCAACCTAGCAGAACCTAGCACAGATACGCAGTATTTT. The full variable domain, its missing parts supplied by reference TRBV9 and TRBJ2-3, is DSGVTQTPKHLITATGQRVTLRCSPRSGDLSVYWYQQSLDQGLQFLIQYYNGEERAKGNILERFSAQQFPDLHSELNLSSLELGDSALYFCASSANLAEPSTDTQYFGPGTRLTVL.

The chain combines TRBV28 with TRBJ2-7; tentatively, D is TRBD1 (6 bases). CDR3 length: 16 residues. Trimming left V 6 bases short and J 3 bases short, with 21 bases between. Per the germline V gene, CDR1 is MDHEN and CDR2 is SYDVKM. In nucleotides, the CDR3 is TGTGCCAGCAGCGACCGACAACAGGGACCCCACTACGAGCAGTACTTC. Translating gives CASSDRQQGPHYEQYF.

The rearrangement joins TRBV6-5 to TRBJ2-7; D may be TRBD1 (6 bases). There are 13 residues in the CDR3. CDR1 is MNHEY, CDR2 SVGAGI, per germline. The V and J ends lost 5 bases and 1 base respectively, with 9 bases between them. The CDR3 protein is CASSSTGSYEQYF. CDR3 bases: TGTGCCAGCAGTAGTACAGGGTCCTACGAGCAGTACTTC.

The genes are TRBV5-1 and TRBJ2-7, with 7 bases fitting TRBD1. The CDR3 is made up of 15 amino acids. CDR1 and CDR2 (germline): SGHRS, YFSETQ. Trimming removed 0 bases from V and 3 bases from J; junction bases left unmatched: 6. This CDR3 is CASSLVTGSNYEQYF. CDR3 nucleotides: TGCGCCAGCAGCTTGGTGACAGGGTCCAACTACGAGCAGTACTTC.

Judged by abundance, this clone is medium-sized (0.01 to 0.1%). The chain uses TRBV7-9 and TRBJ1-2; no clear D. Per the germline V gene, CDR1 is SEHNR and CDR2 is FQNEAQ (reference sequence). Trimming took off 1 base at V and 6 bases at J, with 6 bases between the two ends. This CDR3 has 12 residues. In DNA form, the CDR3 reads TGTGCCAGCAGCTTAGAATGGGATGGCTACACCTTC. Amino acid sequence: CASSLEWDGYTF.

The CDR3 protein is CASSFAAGGYAYEQYF. CDR3 nucleotide sequence: TGTGCCAGCAGTTTCGCAGCGGGAGGGTACGCCTACGAGCAGTACTTC. V is TRBV28 and J is TRBJ2-7; 10 bases are shared with TRBD2. From germline, CDR1 is MDHEN and CDR2 SYDVKM. This CDR3 spans 16 amino acids. Trimming cost V 3 bases and J 2 bases; bases outside gene matches: 7. Based on the CDR3 plus reference TRBV28 and TRBJ2-7, the full variable domain is DVKVTQSSRYLVKRTGEKVFLECVQDMDHENMFWYRQDPGLGLRLIYFSYDVKMKEKGDIPEGYSVSREKKERFSLILESASTNQTSMYLCASSFAAGGYAYEQYFGPGTRLTVT.

The chain links TRBV28 to TRBJ2-7; 10 nucleotides agree with TRBD1. The CDR3 is 14 residues long. Per the germline V gene, CDR1 is MDHEN and CDR2 is SYDVKM. Germline trimming cut 6 bases from V and 6 bases from J; bases unmatched to any gene: 8. Here the CDR3 DNA reads TGTGCCAGCAGCTCCGGGACAGGGGTTTCCGAGCAGTACTTC. Its protein product is CASSSGTGVSEQYF.

The V and J genes are TRBV5-5 and TRBJ1-1; D is unresolved. Trimming removed 0 bases at V and 1 base at J, with 7 bases between. This CDR3 comprises 14 residues. Germline V gives CDR1 SGHKS, CDR2 YYEKEE (reference sequence). In DNA, the CDR3 is TGTGCCAGCAGCTTGGAGTCATGGAACACTGAAGCTTTCTTT. Its translation: CASSLESWNTEAFF.